Sequencing of this TCR beta chain was carried out in a study of T-cell reconstitution after alpha-beta-depleted transplantation in children. About this clonotype: Its antigen is not identified.

Unique molecular identifiers were built into the TCRbeta library. Via MiXCR, TCRdb re-called the PCR reads, giving one row per CDR3 protein. The sample carries 200,000 to 250,000 distinct CDR3 sequences, under 8.5% recorded once. The CDR3 extends over 13 amino acids. V was trimmed by 5 bases and J by 7 bases, leaving 18 bases between them. Germline V gene lookup returns CDR1 DFQATT and CDR2 SNEGSKA (reference sequence). Findings of the study overall: It was reported that alpha-beta T cells came from several hundred expanded graft clones (about two months after transplant). After one year, T-cell counts and TCRbeta diversity mostly came from new T cells.

This specimen was PBMCs, taken before TCRalphabeta/CD19-depleted stem cell transplant. This chain joins TRBV20-1 and TRBJ2-7; no clear D gene. The source of this sequence is a boy between 2 and 15 years old with acute lymphoblastic leukemia, due to receive a stem cell transplant. The CDR3 is CSAPDTMLGEQYF. In nucleotides, the CDR3 is TGCAGTGCTCCCGACACTATGTTGGGGGAGCAGTACTTC.